This is a list of T cell receptor beta chains from one sample in a study of blood T cell repertoires in COVID-19. Sequenced by immunoSEQ multiplex PCR; TCRdb stores in-frame clones only, minus some. The sample carries 190,000 or so clones, less than 80% recorded once. Specimen: peripheral blood. The receptors here all came from a man in his fifties or sixties who had recovered from COVID-19. The CDR3 runs from the conserved cysteine through the conserved F or W. A D gene is named only where the DNA matches it firmly. Clone size, where shown, is once, few, many, or a class for clones that have expanded.

v_gene: TRBV5-1
j_gene: TRBJ1-2
abundance: NA
d_gene: NA
CDR3nt: TGCGCCAGCAGCCTCGGGGGGGGCCAGGATGGCTACACCTTC
CDR3aa: CASSLGGGQDGYTF

v_gene: TRBV7-2
j_gene: TRBJ1-5
abundance: many
d_gene: NA
CDR3nt: TGTGCCAGCAGCTTACAGGGTGGGAATCAGCCCCAGCATTTT
CDR3aa: CASSLQGGNQPQHF

v_gene: TRBV10-3
j_gene: TRBJ2-7
abundance: NA
d_gene: TRBD2
CDR3nt: TGTGCCATCAGAACCACTAGCGGGAGAGATTACGAGCAGTACTTC
CDR3aa: CAIRTTSGRDYEQYF

v_gene: TRBV4-1
j_gene: TRBJ1-2
abundance: few
d_gene: NA
CDR3nt: TGCGCCAGCAGCCAAGCCCGGGACACTGGCTACACCTTC
CDR3aa: CASSQARDTGYTF

v_gene: TRBV7-8
j_gene: TRBJ2-1
abundance: NA
d_gene: TRBD2
CDR3nt: TGTGCCAGCAGCCTCGCTCGGATAGCGGGAGTGGATGAGCAGTTCTTC
CDR3aa: CASSLARIAGVDEQFF

v_gene: TRBV7-8
j_gene: TRBJ2-2
abundance: NA
d_gene: TRBD2
CDR3nt: TGTGCCAGCAGGATAACTAGCGGGAGAATCACCGGGGAGCTGTTTTTT
CDR3aa: CASRITSGRITGELFF

v_gene: TRBV6-2/TRBV6-3
j_gene: TRBJ2-7
abundance: NA
d_gene: TRBD1
CDR3nt: TGTGCCAGCAGTCCCGGGACAGGGCGCTACGAGCAGTACTTC
CDR3aa: CASSPGTGRYEQYF

v_gene: TRBV10-3
j_gene: TRBJ2-7
abundance: few
d_gene: TRBD2
CDR3nt: TGTGCCATCTCCGGGGGGATAATGTCTTACGAGCAGTACTTC
CDR3aa: CAISGGIMSYEQYF

v_gene: TRBV6-6
j_gene: TRBJ1-2
abundance: NA
d_gene: TRBD1
CDR3nt: TGTGCCAGCAGGGAGTCAGGGGGCCCACCTAACTATGGCTACACCTTC
CDR3aa: CASRESGGPPNYGYTF

v_gene: TRBV7-3
j_gene: TRBJ2-3
abundance: NA
d_gene: TRBD2
CDR3nt: TGTGCCAGCAGCCTGAACAGCGGGAGGGCCGTGAGAACAGATACGCAGTATTTT
CDR3aa: CASSLNSGRAVRTDTQYF

v_gene: TRBV27
j_gene: TRBJ2-2
abundance: NA
d_gene: NA
CDR3nt: TGTGCCAGCAGTCCCCGACAGGGCGGCGGGATCACCGGGGAGCTGTTTTTT
CDR3aa: CASSPRQGGGITGELFF

v_gene: TRBV5-1
j_gene: TRBJ2-1
abundance: many
d_gene: NA
CDR3nt: TGCGCCAGCACGGCCGACAGCTCCTACAATGAGCAGTTCTTC
CDR3aa: CASTADSSYNEQFF

v_gene: TRBV20-1
j_gene: TRBJ1-1
abundance: few
d_gene: NA
CDR3nt: TGCAGTGCTAGGGTGAACATTGAAGCTTTCTTT
CDR3aa: CSARVNIEAFF

v_gene: TRBV4-2
j_gene: TRBJ2-6
abundance: few
d_gene: TRBD1
CDR3nt: TGTGCCAGCAGCCAGGACCTAGGACAGGCTTATGGGGCCAACGTCCTGACTTTC
CDR3aa: CASSQDLGQAYGANVLTF

v_gene: TRBV5-1
j_gene: TRBJ2-3
abundance: NA
d_gene: NA
CDR3nt: TGCGCCAGCACGAAAGCGGGACATCGCACAGATACGCAGTATTTT
CDR3aa: CASTKAGHRTDTQYF

v_gene: TRBV6-2/TRBV6-3
j_gene: TRBJ2-5
abundance: NA
d_gene: NA
CDR3nt: TGTGCCAGCAGTTATGGCGGTGGCCAAGAGACCCAGTACTTC
CDR3aa: CASSYGGGQETQYF

v_gene: TRBV20-1
j_gene: TRBJ2-1
abundance: NA
d_gene: NA
CDR3nt: TGCAGTGCTAGTCCGCTTAAGGGGGTCCTATTCGACGAGCAGTTCTTC
CDR3aa: CSASPLKGVLFDEQFF

v_gene: TRBV7-6
j_gene: TRBJ2-7
abundance: NA
d_gene: TRBD1
CDR3nt: TGTGCCAGCAGCTTAGGACAGGGGGCCTACGAGCAGTACTTC
CDR3aa: CASSLGQGAYEQYF

v_gene: TRBV3-1/TRBV3-2
j_gene: TRBJ1-5
abundance: NA
d_gene: NA
CDR3nt: TGTGCCAGCAGCCAAGGAACACATAGCAATCAGCCCCAGCATTTT
CDR3aa: CASSQGTHSNQPQHF

v_gene: TRBV30
j_gene: TRBJ2-1
abundance: NA
d_gene: TRBD2
CDR3nt: TGTGCCTGGAGCGCACTAGCGGGAGAGTACAATGAGCAGTTCTTC
CDR3aa: CAWSALAGEYNEQFF

v_gene: TRBV5-1
j_gene: TRBJ2-1
abundance: NA
d_gene: NA
CDR3nt: TGCGCCAGCAGCTTGGCTGGGGCCCCAAGGGAATCCTACAATGAGCAGTTCTTC
CDR3aa: CASSLAGAPRESYNEQFF

v_gene: TRBV12-3/TRBV12-4
j_gene: TRBJ2-7
abundance: NA
d_gene: TRBD2
CDR3nt: TGTGCCAGCAGCATTACTAGCGTCTACGAGCAGTACTTC
CDR3aa: CASSITSVYEQYF

v_gene: TRBV15
j_gene: TRBJ1-5
abundance: NA
d_gene: NA
CDR3nt: TGTGCCACCAGCAGAGACAGGGGTCAGCCCCAGCATTTT
CDR3aa: CATSRDRGQPQHF

v_gene: TRBV11-2
j_gene: TRBJ2-7
abundance: NA
d_gene: TRBD2
CDR3nt: TGTGCCAGCAGCCCTTTGACTAGCGGGAGCTCCTACGAGCAGTACTTC
CDR3aa: CASSPLTSGSSYEQYF

v_gene: TRBV5-1
j_gene: TRBJ2-3
abundance: NA
d_gene: NA
CDR3nt: TGCGCCAGCAGCTCCCGGGCCACATTTCGGGGGGATACGCAGTATTTT
CDR3aa: CASSSRATFRGDTQYF

v_gene: TRBV30
j_gene: TRBJ1-6
abundance: NA
d_gene: TRBD1
CDR3nt: TGTGCCTGGACCCCCGGACAGGGTGGTAATTCACCCCTCCACTTT
CDR3aa: CAWTPGQGGNSPLHF

v_gene: TRBV6-1
j_gene: TRBJ1-1
abundance: NA
d_gene: TRBD1
CDR3nt: TGTGCCAGCAGTGAAATGGGACAGGGGAGCACTGAAGCTTTCTTT
CDR3aa: CASSEMGQGSTEAFF

v_gene: TRBV7-2
j_gene: TRBJ2-3
abundance: NA
d_gene: NA
CDR3nt: TGTGCCAGCAGCTTCGCAGCGTACGGCGATACGCAGTATTTT
CDR3aa: CASSFAAYGDTQYF

v_gene: TRBV28
j_gene: TRBJ2-7
abundance: NA
d_gene: TRBD2
CDR3nt: TGTGCCAGCAGTTTGACTAGCGGCTACGAGCAGTACTTC
CDR3aa: CASSLTSGYEQYF

v_gene: TRBV28
j_gene: TRBJ2-2
abundance: NA
d_gene: TRBD2
CDR3nt: TGTGCCAGCAGTTCAAGCGGGAGGGCTACCGGGGAGCTGTTTTTT
CDR3aa: CASSSSGRATGELFF

v_gene: TRBV30
j_gene: TRBJ1-1
abundance: NA
d_gene: NA
CDR3nt: TGTGCCTGGAGTGTACAGCCGAACACTGAAGCTTTCTTT
CDR3aa: CAWSVQPNTEAFF

v_gene: TRBV19
j_gene: TRBJ2-7
abundance: once
d_gene: NA
CDR3nt: TGTGCCAGTAGTATCGCTATCAAAGCCTACGAGCAGTACTTC
CDR3aa: CASSIAIKAYEQYF

v_gene: TRBV3-1/TRBV3-2
j_gene: TRBJ2-2
abundance: NA
d_gene: TRBD1
CDR3nt: TGTGCCAGCACCCCAGGGGGCGGGGAGCTGTTTTTT
CDR3aa: CASTPGGGELFF

v_gene: TRBV13
j_gene: TRBJ2-1
abundance: NA
d_gene: TRBD1
CDR3nt: TGTGCCAGCAGCAAAACAGGGGAGTGGGAGCAGTTCTTC
CDR3aa: CASSKTGEWEQFF

v_gene: TRBV28
j_gene: TRBJ1-1
abundance: NA
d_gene: NA
CDR3nt: TGTGCCATAGGACAGTTTAGGCTTGGTCCTTTCTTT
CDR3aa: CAIGQFRLGPFF

v_gene: TRBV3-1/TRBV3-2
j_gene: TRBJ2-7
abundance: NA
d_gene: NA
CDR3nt: TGTGCCAGCAGCCCCGATACCGTCGGCGGGTACGAGCAGTACTTC
CDR3aa: CASSPDTVGGYEQYF

v_gene: TRBV4-2
j_gene: TRBJ2-1
abundance: NA
d_gene: NA
CDR3nt: TGTGCCAGCAGCCAGGGACTTTCCGCCTACAATGAGCAGTTCTTC
CDR3aa: CASSQGLSAYNEQFF

v_gene: TRBV5-5
j_gene: TRBJ2-7
abundance: NA
d_gene: NA
CDR3nt: TGTGCCAGCAGCTTGTTCCCGGACAGCGCCTACGAGCAGTACTTC
CDR3aa: CASSLFPDSAYEQYF

v_gene: TRBV4-3
j_gene: TRBJ2-7
abundance: NA
d_gene: TRBD2
CDR3nt: TGCGCCAGCAGCCAAGGGCTAGCGGGAGCGGGGGACGAGCAGTACTTC
CDR3aa: CASSQGLAGAGDEQYF

v_gene: TRBV30
j_gene: TRBJ2-6
abundance: few
d_gene: NA
CDR3nt: TGTGCCAGAGGAACCTCTGGGGCCAACGTCCTGACTTTC
CDR3aa: CARGTSGANVLTF

v_gene: TRBV28
j_gene: TRBJ2-7
abundance: NA
d_gene: TRBD2
CDR3nt: TGTGCCAGCAGCCTAACGGAGCGGGAGACCTACGAGCAGTACTTC
CDR3aa: CASSLTERETYEQYF

v_gene: TRBV18
j_gene: TRBJ2-1
abundance: NA
d_gene: TRBD1
CDR3nt: TGTGCCAGCTCACCTGAAGGACAGGGCGACTACAATGAGCAGTTCTTC
CDR3aa: CASSPEGQGDYNEQFF

v_gene: TRBV28
j_gene: TRBJ1-2
abundance: NA
d_gene: TRBD1
CDR3nt: TGTGCCAGCACCATTCAGGGGGGCGGGGTTTTTGGCTACACCTTC
CDR3aa: CASTIQGGGVFGYTF

v_gene: TRBV30
j_gene: TRBJ2-4
abundance: NA
d_gene: NA
CDR3nt: TGTGCCTGGGCGTACATGCGGCGCAAAAACATTCAGTACTTC
CDR3aa: CAWAYMRRKNIQYF

v_gene: TRBV6-5
j_gene: TRBJ2-2
abundance: NA
d_gene: NA
CDR3nt: TGTGCCAGCATCATAATGAGGGACACCGGGGAGCTGTTTTTT
CDR3aa: CASIIMRDTGELFF

v_gene: TRBV9
j_gene: TRBJ2-2
abundance: NA
d_gene: NA
CDR3nt: TGTGCCAGCAGCACGACAGGATATAACACCGGGGAGCTGTTTTTT
CDR3aa: CASSTTGYNTGELFF

v_gene: TRBV6-5
j_gene: TRBJ1-1
abundance: few
d_gene: TRBD1
CDR3nt: TGTGCCAGCAGTTACTTGTTTGGGACAGAGAACACTGAAGCTTTCTTT
CDR3aa: CASSYLFGTENTEAFF

v_gene: TRBV9
j_gene: TRBJ2-1
abundance: NA
d_gene: NA
CDR3nt: TGTGCCAGCAGCGTAGGTCTAGCGGGACAGGGGGAGCAGTTCTTC
CDR3aa: CASSVGLAGQGEQFF

v_gene: TRBV2
j_gene: TRBJ2-2
abundance: NA
d_gene: TRBD1
CDR3nt: TGTGCCAGCAGAGACAGGGTGGCCACCGGGGAGCTGTTTTTT
CDR3aa: CASRDRVATGELFF

v_gene: TRBV5-5
j_gene: TRBJ1-1
abundance: once
d_gene: TRBD1
CDR3nt: TGTGCCAGCAGCTTGGGACAGGGCTTCACTGAAGCTTTCTTT
CDR3aa: CASSLGQGFTEAFF

v_gene: TRBV5-1
j_gene: TRBJ1-1
abundance: few
d_gene: NA
CDR3nt: TGCGCCAGCAGCCCCGCAGGCGTACAGGAAGAAGCTTTCTTT
CDR3aa: CASSPAGVQEEAFF

v_gene: TRBV27
j_gene: TRBJ1-5
abundance: NA
d_gene: TRBD1
CDR3nt: TGTGCCAGCAGTTTCACAGGGGAAGGGCAGCCCCAGCATTTT
CDR3aa: CASSFTGEGQPQHF

v_gene: TRBV5-1
j_gene: TRBJ2-2
abundance: NA
d_gene: NA
CDR3nt: TGCGCCAGCAGCTTGCCCCAGGGGAACACCGGGGAGCTGTTTTTT
CDR3aa: CASSLPQGNTGELFF

v_gene: TRBV7-2
j_gene: TRBJ2-1
abundance: NA
d_gene: TRBD1
CDR3nt: TGTGCCAGCAGCTTAGGGACAGGCCTGGTCAATGAGCAGTTCTTC
CDR3aa: CASSLGTGLVNEQFF

v_gene: TRBV5-1
j_gene: TRBJ2-5
abundance: NA
d_gene: NA
CDR3nt: TGCGCCAGCAGCTTGTCCACAGGAATAAAAGAGACCCAGTACTTC
CDR3aa: CASSLSTGIKETQYF